Below, one T cell receptor (beta chain) is given with its context. The data stem from a study of CD8 T cells in Susac syndrome. TCR beta sequencing covered blood CD8+ and CD4+ T cells. The multiple sclerosis controls were treatment-naive patients with relapsing-remitting disease that was stable or active. TEMRA cells were FACS-enriched, with CD8+ and CD4+ T cells isolated negatively. Trimming pared 7 bases from V and 9 bases from J, leaving 10 bases between. Germline lookup yields CDR1 SEHNR and CDR2 FQNEAQ (reference sequence). This CDR3 contains 11 residues. Reverse transcription of roughly 0.45 to 1 ug RNA was performed with random hexamers. Across 54 Vbeta and 13 Jbeta, immunoSEQ multiplex PCR amplified TCR beta CDR3. TCRdb analysed the immunoSEQ multiplex PCR reads with MiXCR anew, one entry per CDR3 protein. The repertoire consists of about 210,000 distinct CDR3 sequences, with around 96% occurring once and the leading ten covering 0.085% to 0.095%.

The sequencing sample was made of CD4+ T cells from PBMCs. V gene TRBV7-9 combines with J gene TRBJ2-1; D ambiguous. The receptor was derived from a human donor with multiple sclerosis. CDR3 sequence: CASTREGEQFF. CDR3 nucleotide sequence: TGTGCCAGCACTAGGGAAGGTGAGCAGTTCTTC.